The TCR beta chain described here comes from a study of blood T cell repertoires in COVID-19. Whole-study context: COVID-19 samples from acute and convalescent phases originated in the United States, Italy and Spain. PBMCs, B-cell-depleted T cells, or T cells were the source of the cDNA or gDNA that made up the material.

Recruits, aged roughly 18 to 89 years, lived in around 24 US areas. Each participant's cohort was designated according to participant-reported clinical history. CDR1 is GTSNPN and CDR2 is SVGIG in the germline V gene (reference sequence). With 7 bases clipped from V and 0 bases from J, the junction kept 9 bases outside the gene matches. The CDR3 sequence is 15 residues long. The repertoire was sequenced with immunoSEQ multiplex PCR; TCRdb's copy has only in-frame clones and lacks some. This repertoire shows some 270,000 clones, 85% to 90% found once; its top ten account for roughly 4%. This clone has just one count.

The J gene is TRBJ1-3, the V gene TRBV30; 7 nucleotides agree with TRBD1. The receptor was derived from a woman aged 30 to 39 with acute COVID-19. The specimen was PBMCs or T cells enriched from blood (not recorded which). In DNA, the CDR3 is TGTGCCTCCGGGACAGATCTCCTCTCTGGAAACACCATATATTTT. The encoded protein is CASGTDLLSGNTIYF.